This TCR beta chain was observed in a study of T cells in localized non-small cell lung cancer. The repertoire was sequenced with immunoSEQ multiplex PCR; TCRdb's copy has only in-frame clones and lacks some. The sample gives tens of thousands of clones, more than 85% of which show up once; approximately 10% is in the top ten. Trimming stripped 0 bases from V and 4 bases from J, with 6 bases between. Germline values: CDR1 MGHRA, CDR2 YSYEKL. CDR3 size: 13 residues. V and J are TRBV4-1 and TRBJ1-1; TRBD1 is a possible D gene (6 bases). The starting material was peripheral blood mononuclear cells, obtained before any cancer treatment. The clonotype originates from a female donor of 60 years or more with stage II lung adenocarcinoma. CDR3 DNA sequence: TGCGCCAGCAGCCAAGACAGGGGCACTGAAGCTTTCTTT. Translation: CASSQDRGTEAFF.